This T cell receptor beta chain was documented in a study of blood T cell repertoires in COVID-19 (dated by TCRdb to the early 2020s). About the investigation overall: Collaborator samples came from the United States, Italy and Spain and covered acute and convalescent phases of COVID-19. The material from the prospective study consisted of cDNA or gDNA derived from T cells, B-cell-depleted T cells, or PBMCs. The dataset comprised deeply sampled blood TCRbeta repertoires from subjects exposed to, actively infected with, or recovered from COVID-19. The repertoires were made available in a free public database intended to serve as a resource for research on the immune response to SARS-CoV-2. The samples were drawn from the first 160 participants of the ongoing ImmuneRACE study and from 1,254 subjects provided by 6 global collaborators. A de-identified subject ID, COVID-19 status, age in years and sex were almost always included in the sample metadata. Where HLA class I and class II types were available, the types were taken from metadata supplied by the sample provider, not from assay-based typing.

General conclusions and limits of the study: The amount of clinical and demographic metadata varied by source and participant and was provided uncurated.

The immunoSEQ Assay, a bias-controlled multiplex PCR, was used to amplify TCRbeta CDR3 regions from genomic DNA. Processing in the source paper ran as follows. Nucleated cell counts per sample were estimated from amplification of reference gene primers within the assay. To quantify the absolute abundance of each unique TCRbeta CDR3 rearrangement, sequence reads were collapsed and filtered. For each sample, productive Simpson clonality was calculated by taking the square root of Simpson's diversity index across productive rearrangements. Imported from immuneACCESS, the table was reduced by TCRdb to in-frame sequences with V and J called. These copies leave out some clones; in studies compared against another copy, an unresolved V gene accounts for under half, and the cause of the remainder is not known. V, J and clone size reflect that table, while D and trimming were determined from the DNA. This sample comprises tens of thousands of clones, roughly 83% of them detected only once. Clones ranked in the top ten supply around 15% of the sample.

This clone was found once. There is no known antigen for this receptor. No much larger clone exists at a distance of one base, and base qualities are not known. Each collaborating institution followed its own protocols to collect whole blood in K2EDTA tubes. Collaborator samples were shipped for TCRbeta analysis as frozen whole blood, isolated PBMCs, or DNA extracted from either sample type. Taken from the germline V gene, the CDR1 and CDR2 loops are LGHNA and YSLEER. The CDR3, from cysteine to phenylalanine, totals 12 residues. The entry retains the CDR3 DNA only, 36 bases that are in frame from base 1. V and J lose 1 base and 6 bases, and a span of 7 bases separates them.

Recombination joined TRBV4-3 with TRBJ2-7; the D region possibly corresponds to TRBD1 (6 bases align). This clonotype originated in a human donor in a cohort sampled during active COVID-19. The source material was peripheral blood. The CDR3: CASSQVTGEQYF. The DNA is as follows: TGCGCCAGCAGCCAAGTGACAGGCGAGCAGTACTTC.